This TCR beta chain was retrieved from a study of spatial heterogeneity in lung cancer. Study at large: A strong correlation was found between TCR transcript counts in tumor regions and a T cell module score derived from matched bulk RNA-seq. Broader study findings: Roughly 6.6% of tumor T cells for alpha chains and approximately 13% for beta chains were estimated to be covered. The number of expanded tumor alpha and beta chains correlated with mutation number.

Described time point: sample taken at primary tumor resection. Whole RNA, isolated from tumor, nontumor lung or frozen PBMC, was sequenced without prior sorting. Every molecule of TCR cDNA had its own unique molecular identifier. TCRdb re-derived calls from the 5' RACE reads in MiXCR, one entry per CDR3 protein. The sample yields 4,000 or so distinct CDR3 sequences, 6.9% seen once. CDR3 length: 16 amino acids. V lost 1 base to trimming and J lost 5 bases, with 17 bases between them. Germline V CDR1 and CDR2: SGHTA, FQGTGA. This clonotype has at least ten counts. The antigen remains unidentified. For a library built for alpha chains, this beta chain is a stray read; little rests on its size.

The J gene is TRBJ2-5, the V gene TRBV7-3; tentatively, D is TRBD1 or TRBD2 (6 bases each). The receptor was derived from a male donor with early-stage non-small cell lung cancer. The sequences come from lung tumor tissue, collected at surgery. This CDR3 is CASSLRVQGGGETQYF. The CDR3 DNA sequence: TGTGCCAGCAGCTTAAGGGTACAGGGAGGCGGGGAGACCCAGTACTTC.